The 21 T cell receptor beta chains reported below all come from one sample, sequenced in a study of blood T cell repertoires in COVID-19. The method was immunoSEQ multiplex PCR; TCRdb's version includes in-frame clones alone and lacks a portion of them. The data contain about 210,000 clones, around 88% of them singletons. The sample comprised peripheral blood. Every receptor here comes from a man over 45 with active or convalescent COVID-19.

The chain couples TRBV15 to TRBJ1-1, with TRBD1 matching over 7 bases. Trimming removed 2 bases from V and 0 bases from J; junction bases left unmatched: 12. The CDR3 is 18 amino acids. The germline CDR1 and CDR2 sequences are LNHNV and YYDKDF (reference sequence). The CDR3 nucleotides read TGTGCCACCAGCAGACGCGGGACAGTTAAATCTATGAACACTGAAGCTTTCTTT. Amino acids: CATSRRGTVKSMNTEAFF.

The rearrangement uses TRBV28 and TRBJ2-1; 12 bases match TRBD2. Germline V gene sequence: CDR1 MDHEN, CDR2 SYDVKM. The ends lost 4 bases at V and 8 bases at J; junction bases unmatched: 15. CDR3 size: 18 residues. For the CDR3, the DNA is TGTGCCAGCAGTTCCACCCATATGACTAGCGGGAGTTTCGATGAGCAGTTCTTC. This codes for CASSSTHMTSGSFDEQFF.

The chain employs TRBV30 and TRBJ1-1; TRBD1 matches 9 bases. The CDR3 is 15 amino acids. V lost 3 bases to trimming and J lost 1 base; unmatched junction nucleotides: 6. The V gene's germline CDR1 is GTSNPN and CDR2 SVGIG (reference sequence). The CDR3 sequence is CAWRERDRANTEAFF. CDR3 nucleotides: TGTGCCTGGAGGGAGCGGGACAGGGCGAACACTGAAGCTTTCTTT.

On this clone itself: Other DNA sequences within the sample encode an identical CDR3. The rearrangement uses TRBV28 and TRBJ1-5; D is ambiguous. The V end was cut by 1 base, the J end by 4 bases, with 5 bases between. CDR1 MDHEN and CDR2 SYDVKM come from the germline V gene. The CDR3 is made up of 13 amino acids. In nucleotides, the CDR3 is TGTGCCAGCAGTTTATCGGGGAATCAGCCCCAGCATTTT. Translation gives CASSLSGNQPQHF.

V gene TRBV7-2 combines with J gene TRBJ2-7; D is unresolved. In germline, CDR1 is SGHTA, CDR2 FQGNSA. CDR3 size: 13 residues. V was clipped by 4 bases and J by 4 bases, with 11 bases between them. CDR3 nucleotide sequence: TGTGCCAGCAGCTCCCCCAGCGAATACGAGCAGTACTTC. Encoded protein: CASSSPSEYEQYF.

The chain joins TRBV6-5 to TRBJ1-2, with D hard to call. The CDR3 contains 14 residues. Trimming cost V 5 bases and J 4 bases, with 14 bases left between them. The germline V gene encodes CDR1 MNHEY and CDR2 SVGAGI. CDR3 in amino acids: CASSIAGYGYGYTF. Written as DNA, the CDR3 is TGTGCCAGCAGTATTGCGGGGTATGGCTATGGCTACACCTTC.

This clone was recorded only once. DNA of the CDR3: TGTGCCTCTGTGAGCCCAGCGCTCGGCTACACCTTC. Amino acids: CASVSPALGYTF. The chain couples TRBV30 to TRBJ1-2; D unclear. Trimming took off 7 bases at V and 8 bases at J, with 17 bases between the two ends. The CDR3 is 12 residues long. CDR1 is GTSNPN, CDR2 SVGIG, per germline (reference sequence).

V is TRBV5-1 and J is TRBJ1-2, with D possibly matching TRBD1 (5 bases). Trimming pared 6 bases from V and 4 bases from J, leaving 19 bases between. The CDR3 runs to 15 residues. Germline CDR1 is SGHRS and CDR2 is YFSETQ. The CDR3 spells CASKPAGQGLYGYTF. CDR3 bases: TGCGCCAGCAAGCCCGCGGGGCAGGGCCTCTATGGCTACACCTTC.

Concerning this clone itself: Its ends do not fully match the called genes, so a read error is possible. In DNA, the CDR3 is TGTGCCAGTAGTAAATGGACAGGGAACAGTCCCTTCTTC. Translated: CASSKWTGNSPFF. This sequence joins TRBV19 and TRBJ1-2; 8 bases line up with TRBD1. This CDR3 is 13 amino acids long. CDR1 and CDR2 (germline): LNHDA, SQIVND (reference sequence).

V and J are TRBV7-3 and TRBJ1-4; no clear D gene. The CDR3 is 13 amino acids. The germline V gene has CDR1 SGHTA and CDR2 FQGTGA. V lost 1 base, J lost 7 bases, and 7 bases lay in between. DNA for the CDR3: TGTGCCAGCAGCTTAAATCGGGGTGAAAAACTGTTTTTT. Encoded protein: CASSLNRGEKLFF.

This clone was counted only a few times. V and J are TRBV15 and TRBJ2-1; no clear D. The ends were cut back, 3 bases at V and 6 bases at J, with 21 bases in the middle. CDR3 length equals 17 residues. The germline CDR1 and CDR2 sequences are LNHNV and YYDKDF (reference sequence). The CDR3 loop is CATSRVPPGAVSNEQFF. In nucleotides, the CDR3 is TGTGCCACCAGCAGGGTTCCACCCGGTGCGGTCTCCAATGAGCAGTTCTTC.

The table lists this clone with a few counts. This rearrangement joins TRBV14 to TRBJ2-7, with D unclear. Germline V lookup: CDR1 SGHDN, CDR2 FVKESK. The CDR3 consists of 15 residues. V lost 1 base to trimming and J lost 2 bases, with 12 bases between them. The DNA for the CDR3 is TGTGCCAGCAGCCAAGGGTCGGGTTCAACCTACGAGCAGTACTTC. Its protein product is CASSQGSGSTYEQYF.

This chain uses TRBV10-1 with TRBJ2-7, with a weak D call TRBD1 (5 bases). V dropped 6 bases and J dropped 3 bases, with 12 bases sitting between them. The CDR3 consists of 13 residues. Germline values: CDR1 WNHNN, CDR2 SYGVQD (reference sequence). The CDR3 here is CASRGPGLYEQYF. The CDR3 nucleotides read TGCGCCAGCAGGGGGCCTGGGCTCTACGAGCAGTACTTC.

The rearrangement links TRBV18 to TRBJ1-3; the match to TRBD1 covers 7 bases. The germline V gene encodes CDR1 KGHSH and CDR2 LQKENI. The CDR3 is 17 residues long. Trimming removed 0 bases from V and 0 bases from J; junction bases left unmatched: 5. This chain's CDR3 is CASSPPMGQTSGNTIYF. For the CDR3, the DNA is TGTGCCAGCTCACCACCGATGGGACAGACCTCTGGAAACACCATATATTTT.

The V gene is TRBV7-2, the J gene TRBJ2-5; D is perhaps TRBD2 (5 bases). There are 16 residues in the CDR3. CDR1 SGHTA and CDR2 FQGNSA come from the germline V gene. Trimming stripped 4 bases from V and 1 base from J, with 16 bases between. CDR3 nucleotides: TGTGCCAGCAGCTACCAGAGTGGGAGCCCCCAAGAGACCCAGTACTTC. The encoded protein is CASSYQSGSPQETQYF.

The chain recombines TRBV6-5 with TRBJ2-7; 7 positions match TRBD2. J was trimmed by 0 bases and V by 5 bases; bases with no gene match: 4. This CDR3 has 14 residues. Germline V gene lookup returns CDR1 MNHEY and CDR2 SVGAGI. For the CDR3, the DNA is TGTGCCAGCAGTCTAGCGGATTCCTCCTACGAGCAGTACTTC. This codes for CASSLADSSYEQYF.

The chain's CDR3 is CATSDPFGELFF. The CDR3 DNA follows: TGTGCCACCAGTGACCCCTTCGGGGAGCTGTTTTTT. The V and J genes are TRBV24-1 and TRBJ2-2; no clear D gene. CDR1 and CDR2 from the germline V gene are KGHDR and SFDVKD. There are 12 residues in the CDR3. V shed 4 bases and J shed 7 bases, with 6 bases lying between them.

This clone was seen a few times. CDR3: CASTPGTVGNQPQHF. In DNA form, the CDR3 reads TGCGCCAGCACCCCAGGGACAGTTGGCAATCAGCCCCAGCATTTT. The rearrangement uses TRBV10-2 and TRBJ1-5; TRBD1 aligns across 7 bases. The CDR3 contains 15 residues. Germline CDR1 is WSHSY and CDR2 is SAAADI. Trimming cost V 7 bases and J 2 bases; bases outside gene matches: 8.

The chain carries TRBV10-1 and TRBJ2-1, with 9 bases aligning to TRBD2. Germline V CDR1 and CDR2: WNHNN, SYGVQD (reference sequence). The CDR3 contains 16 residues. J gave up 2 bases and V 2 bases, and 4 bases lay outside the gene matches. CDR3 in DNA: TGCGCCAGCAGTGAGGGTAGCGGGAGTACCTACAATGAGCAGTTCTTC. It yields the protein CASSEGSGSTYNEQFF.

The V gene is TRBV29-1, the J gene TRBJ1-1, with 7 bases matching TRBD1. Germline assignment: CDR1 SQVTM and CDR2 ANQGSEA. The CDR3 is 13 residues long. V lost 6 bases and J lost 0; bases outside the gene matches: 4. CDR3: CSVSRGLNTEAFF. In DNA, the CDR3 is TGCAGCGTATCTAGGGGGCTGAACACTGAAGCTTTCTTT.

This clone has only one observation. V usage is TRBV30 and J usage is TRBJ1-2, with TRBD1 matching 9 bases. Germline V gene data show CDR1 as GTSNPN and CDR2 as SVGIG (reference sequence). The J segment lost 3 bases and the V segment lost 1 base, leaving 3 bases of the junction unmatched. The CDR3 is 14 amino acids. This CDR3 is CAWSADRGHYGYTF. DNA of the CDR3: TGTGCCTGGAGTGCGGACAGGGGACACTATGGCTACACCTTC.